The 29 T cell receptor beta chains below come from one sample, sequenced in a study of shared clonotypes between healthy human individuals. Positively selected for CCR7, the CD45RO-negative cells used as naive CD8 cells excluded terminally differentiated effector memory CD45RA+ cells. Data came from immunoSEQ multiplex PCR; TCRdb stores just in-frame clones and leaves some out. The sample includes roughly 850,000 clones, about 96% of them seen just once. The specimen sequenced was naive CD8+ T cells sorted from blood. All receptors derive from a young man in good health.

The chain is built from TRBV9 and TRBJ1-1; 7 positions match TRBD1. CDR1 and CDR2 from the germline V gene are SGDLS and YYNGEE. The CDR3 is 14 residues long. V trimming: 2 bases; J trimming: 4 bases; junction bases outside the gene matches: 5. CDR3 loop: CASSVEGAGTEAFF. The CDR3 DNA follows: TGTGCCAGCAGCGTCGAGGGGGCGGGCACTGAAGCTTTCTTT.

The chain recombines TRBV7-9 with TRBJ2-3; the match to TRBD2 covers 8 bases. Germline V gene lookup returns CDR1 SEHNR and CDR2 FQNEAQ (reference sequence). The J segment lost 2 bases and the V segment lost 5 bases, leaving 15 bases of the junction unmatched. This CDR3 is built from 18 residues. Here the CDR3 DNA reads TGTGCCAGCAGCCCCGTCGGGGGGGGGCCCCTAGACACAGATACGCAGTATTTT. It translates to CASSPVGGGPLDTDTQYF.

This clone was seen once. The chain employs TRBV15 and TRBJ2-7; D gene uncertain. This CDR3 comprises 11 residues. Germline CDR1 is LNHNV and CDR2 is YYDKDF (reference sequence). The ends were cut back, 8 bases at V and 7 bases at J, with 12 bases in the middle. The CDR3 DNA sequence: TGTGCCACCCTCTGGGAAGGGGAGCAGTACTTC. This gives the protein CATLWEGEQYF.

The rearrangement links TRBV7-9 to TRBJ1-5; the D is unclear. From germline, CDR1 is SEHNR and CDR2 FQNEAQ (reference sequence). Trimming removed 0 bases from V and 4 bases from J, with 22 bases in between. This CDR3 has 19 residues. The DNA for the CDR3 is TGTGCCAGCAGCTTAGCCCCCGGAGTGGAGGAAGGATGGAATCAGCCCCAGCATTTT. Its translation is CASSLAPGVEEGWNQPQHF.

The V gene is TRBV5-1, the J gene TRBJ2-7; a weak D match, TRBD2 (6 bases). Germline V lookup: CDR1 SGHRS, CDR2 YFSETQ. The CDR3 has 15 amino acids. V lost 2 bases and J 2 bases, leaving 14 bases between the germline ends. The CDR3 loop is CASSFGGGTPYEQYF. DNA for the CDR3: TGCGCCAGCAGCTTCGGCGGCGGGACCCCCTACGAGCAGTACTTC.

The chain recombines TRBV7-9 with TRBJ2-1; D is tentatively TRBD1 or TRBD2 (5 bases each). This CDR3 has 13 amino acids. Germline-derived CDR1 and CDR2 are SEHNR and FQNEAQ (reference sequence). V shed 2 bases and J shed 6 bases, with 8 bases lying between them. The CDR3 DNA follows: TGTGCCAGCAGCTTAATCGGGGCCAATGAGCAGTTCTTC. It encodes CASSLIGANEQFF.

This CDR3 reads CASSLNRTDLYHNEQFF. In nucleotides, the CDR3 is TGTGCCAGCTCACTGAATCGGACAGATTTATACCACAATGAGCAGTTCTTC. The genes are TRBV18 and TRBJ2-1; maybe TRBD1 (6 bases). The V gene lost 4 bases and the J gene lost 5 bases, with 21 bases spanning the gap. Germline V CDR1 and CDR2: KGHSH, LQKENI. The CDR3 is 17 residues long.

The rearrangement joins TRBV5-6 to TRBJ2-4; D uncertain. CDR1 is SGHDT, CDR2 YYEEEE, per germline. Trimming shortened V by 0 bases and J by 0 bases, and 10 bases separated the two germline ends. This CDR3 is built from 16 residues. CDR3 coding DNA: TGTGCCAGCAGCTTGGCTTCCCCGATAGCCAAAAACATTCAGTACTTC. Translating it yields CASSLASPIAKNIQYF.

The chain links TRBV7-9 to TRBJ2-3; D may be TRBD1 (5 bases). This CDR3 has 15 amino acids. CDR1 SEHNR and CDR2 FQNEAQ come from the germline V gene (reference sequence). Trimming left V 6 bases short and J 0 bases short, with 13 bases between. The CDR3, as DNA: TGTGCCAGCAGTGTGGACACTACTAGCACAGATACGCAGTATTTT. It is translated as CASSVDTTSTDTQYF.

The chain combines TRBV30 with TRBJ1-1; D is unresolved. This CDR3 is 13 amino acids long. Trimming pared 2 bases from V and 3 bases from J, leaving 10 bases between. In germline, CDR1 is GTSNPN, CDR2 SVGIG (reference sequence). The CDR3 sequence: CAWSMVADTEAFF. CDR3 nucleotides: TGTGCCTGGAGTATGGTGGCGGACACTGAAGCTTTCTTT.

The V gene is TRBV6-5, the J gene TRBJ2-7; D not certain. Trimming removed 2 bases from V and 3 bases from J, with 8 bases in between. CDR1 is MNHEY and CDR2 is SVGAGI in the germline V gene. This CDR3 is built from 13 residues. The CDR3: CASSYAVGYEQYF. In DNA, the CDR3 is TGTGCCAGCAGTTACGCCGTTGGCTACGAGCAGTACTTC.

The chain is built from TRBV27 and TRBJ2-5, with 9 bases fitting TRBD1. J lost 4 bases, V lost 0 bases, and 6 bases had no gene match. The CDR3 totals 16 residues. Germline assignment: CDR1 MNHEY and CDR2 SMNVEV (reference sequence). DNA of the CDR3: TGTGCCAGCAGTTTATCTGGGACAGGGTTTGGAGAGACCCAGTACTTC. Protein product: CASSLSGTGFGETQYF.

The rearrangement links TRBV5-5 to TRBJ2-1; D is perhaps TRBD2 (6 bases). V lost 4 bases and J 6 bases, leaving 14 bases between the germline ends. The length of the CDR3 is 14 residues. Germline V gene sequence: CDR1 SGHKS, CDR2 YYEKEE (reference sequence). This CDR3 reads CASSPLAAPNEQFF. The CDR3 DNA reads as TGTGCCAGCAGCCCTTTAGCGGCCCCCAATGAGCAGTTCTTC.

This chain uses TRBV27 with TRBJ2-5, with TRBD2 matching over 13 bases. Germline CDR1 and CDR2: MNHEY and SMNVEV (reference sequence). V was clipped by 10 bases and J by 4 bases; unmatched bases: 6. There are 14 residues in the CDR3. The CDR3 DNA follows: TGTGCCACCTGGACTAGCGGGAGAGGAGAGACCCAGTACTTC. It specifies CATWTSGRGETQYF.

The rearrangement uses TRBV1 and TRBJ1-5. TRBV1 is assigned pseudogene status. The CDR3 extends over 11 amino acids. This CDR3 reads CTSRGRQPQHF. DNA of the CDR3: TGCACCAGCAGAGGGCGTCAGCCCCAGCATTTT.

This clone came up once. The chain is built from TRBV7-9 and TRBJ2-7; 7 bases fit TRBD1. Trimming at V came to 5 bases and at J to 12 bases, leaving 16 bases not matched to a gene. This CDR3 comprises 14 residues. Germline assignment: CDR1 SEHNR and CDR2 FQNEAQ (reference sequence). CDR3 amino acids: CASSDSRDRGSRYF. Written as DNA, the CDR3 is TGTGCCAGCAGCGACTCCCGGGACAGAGGGTCGAGGTACTTC.

The count of this clone is one. The rearrangement uses TRBV28 and TRBJ1-1; D may be TRBD1 (5 bases). Trimming cost V 6 bases and J 4 bases, with 21 bases left between them. CDR3 length: 16 residues. The germline V gene has CDR1 MDHEN and CDR2 SYDVKM. In nucleotides, the CDR3 is TGTGCCAGCAGCCCCGTGGTGGGGGTAGAGGGCACTGAAGCTTTCTTT. Residues: CASSPVVGVEGTEAFF.

The V and J genes are TRBV29-1 and TRBJ2-7; perhaps TRBD2 as D (5 bases). Trimming removed 4 bases at V and 5 bases at J, with 15 bases between. This CDR3 region has 13 residues. Germline-derived CDR1 and CDR2 are SQVTM and ANQGSEA. CDR3 amino acids: CSVGVASPDEQYF. The CDR3 region has the DNA TGCAGCGTTGGCGTCGCTAGCCCGGACGAGCAGTACTTC.

The V call is TRBV6-5, the J call TRBJ2-7; no reliable D call. Trimming took 6 bases from V and 7 from J, leaving 19 bases between them. The CDR3 has 14 amino acids. From germline, CDR1 is MNHEY and CDR2 SVGAGI. CDR3: CASSQSLGWREQYF. CDR3 nucleotides: TGTGCCAGCAGCCAGTCCCTCGGGTGGCGTGAGCAGTACTTC.

V and J are TRBV12-2 and TRBJ2-7; TRBD1 is the table's D call and was not checked against the DNA. TRBV12-2 constitutes a pseudogene. The CDR3 contains 16 residues. CDR3 DNA: TGTGCAAGTCGCTTAGTGGGGCCAACCCTACGTTGCGAGCAGTACTTC. Amino acid sequence: CASRLVGPTLRCEQYF.

The chain combines TRBV4-2 with TRBJ2-7, with 15 bases matching TRBD2. The CDR3 spans 16 residues. Germline CDR1 LGHNA, CDR2 YNFKEQ. V shed 1 base and J 2 bases; nucleotides not matched to a gene: 0. The CDR3, as DNA: TGTGCCAGCAGCCAAGGGACTAGCGGGAGGGCCTACGAGCAGTACTTC. Residues: CASSQGTSGRAYEQYF.

The chain uses TRBV9 and TRBJ1-2; 10 nucleotides agree with TRBD1. The CDR3 has 17 residues. The germline V gene encodes CDR1 SGDLS and CDR2 YYNGEE. V dropped 4 bases and J dropped 4; count of bases not matched to a gene: 13. The CDR3: CASSPDPTGGGGYGYTF. The DNA of the CDR3 is TGTGCCAGCAGCCCAGATCCGACAGGGGGCGGCGGCTATGGCTACACCTTC.

This rearrangement joins TRBV6-5 to TRBJ1-1; possibly TRBD1 for D (6 bases). Germline V gives CDR1 MNHEY, CDR2 SVGAGI. Trimming stripped 6 bases from V and 4 bases from J, with 9 bases between. CDR3 length: 12 amino acids. This CDR3 is CASSNRVTEAFF. For the CDR3, the DNA is TGTGCCAGCAGCAACAGGGTCACTGAAGCTTTCTTT.

This clone showed up just once. This rearrangement joins TRBV7-8 to TRBJ2-7; 8 bases line up with TRBD1. The CDR3 sequence is 12 residues long. The germline V gene has CDR1 SGHVS and CDR2 FQNEAQ. V shed 4 bases, J shed 6 bases, and the junction held 2 bases outside the gene matches. The CDR3: CASSSGQGEQYF. For the CDR3, the DNA is TGTGCCAGCAGCTCTGGACAGGGCGAGCAGTACTTC.

A remark on this clone: The junction differs from germline at one of its ends, possibly a read error. V gene TRBV7-9 combines with J gene TRBJ2-7; D uncertain. Germline V CDR1 and CDR2: SEHNR, FQNEAQ (reference sequence). The CDR3 covers 16 residues. The CDR3 spells CASSVAGREVSYEQYF. CDR3 DNA sequence: TGTGCCAGCAGCGTAGCAGGAAGAGAGGTCTCCTACGAGCAGTACTTC.

This clone was seen once. V is TRBV7-6 and J is TRBJ2-3; 12 bases align to TRBD2. The germline V gene has CDR1 SGHVS and CDR2 FNYEAQ. V was clipped by 5 bases and J by 4 bases; unmatched bases: 7. This CDR3 spans 16 amino acids. The CDR3 DNA reads TGTGCCAGCAGCAACCGGACTAGCGGGAACGCAGATACGCAGTATTTT. It is translated as CASSNRTSGNADTQYF.

This rearrangement joins TRBV27 to TRBJ1-2, with 7 positions matching TRBD1. CDR1 and CDR2 from the germline V gene are MNHEY and SMNVEV (reference sequence). J gave up 4 bases and V 6 bases, and 8 bases lay outside the gene matches. The CDR3 is 14 residues long. The CDR3 region is CASSFDRVGYGYTF. CDR3 nucleotide sequence: TGTGCCAGCAGCTTTGACAGGGTCGGCTATGGCTACACCTTC.

The chain carries TRBV7-8 and TRBJ2-1; a weak D match, TRBD2 (6 bases). Germline values: CDR1 SGHVS, CDR2 FQNEAQ. The CDR3 contains 15 residues. Trimming cost V 2 bases and J 8 bases, with 16 bases left between them. In DNA form, the CDR3 reads TGTGCCAGCAGCTTACGGCTAGCGAATCCCGATGAGCAGTTCTTC. Protein: CASSLRLANPDEQFF.

This rearrangement joins TRBV7-9 to TRBJ1-2; D gene uncertain. Looked up from germline, CDR1 is SEHNR and CDR2 is FQNEAQ (reference sequence). The CDR3 is 12 amino acids. V gave up 2 bases and J gave up 8 bases, with 9 bases separating them. The DNA for the CDR3 is TGTGCCAGCAGCTTAAGTGAGGGAGGCTACACCTTC. Its translation: CASSLSEGGYTF. Variable domain in full (rest from reference TRBV7-9 and TRBJ1-2): DTGVSQNPRHKITKRGQNVTFRCDPISEHNRLYWYRQTLGQGPEFLTYFQNEAQLEKSRLLSDRFSAERPKGSFSTLEIQRTEQGDSAMYLCASSLSEGGYTFGSGTRLTVV.